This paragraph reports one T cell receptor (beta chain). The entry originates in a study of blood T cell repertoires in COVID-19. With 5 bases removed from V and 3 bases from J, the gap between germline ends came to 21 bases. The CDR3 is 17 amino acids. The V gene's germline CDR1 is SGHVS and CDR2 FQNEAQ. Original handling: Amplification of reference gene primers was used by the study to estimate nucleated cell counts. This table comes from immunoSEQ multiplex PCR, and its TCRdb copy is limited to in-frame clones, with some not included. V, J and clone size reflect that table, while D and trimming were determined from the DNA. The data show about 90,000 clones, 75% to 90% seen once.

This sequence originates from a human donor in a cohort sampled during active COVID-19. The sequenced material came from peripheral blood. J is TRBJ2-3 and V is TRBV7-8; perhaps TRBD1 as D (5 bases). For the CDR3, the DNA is TGTGCCAGCAGCCGGAGAGAGGCTCAGGGAAGGACAGATACGCAGTATTTT. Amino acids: CASSRREAQGRTDTQYF.